These T cell receptor beta chains were read from a single sample in a study of T cell responses to AZD1222 COVID-19 vaccine. Repertoires were generated with immunoSEQ multiplex PCR, while TCRdb's copy carries only in-frame clones and drops some. The sample includes 150,000 to 200,000 clones, about 89% of them seen just once. The specimen was peripheral blood, collected on day 0 of MenACWY control vaccination. All receptors come from an adult in good health. CDR3s include the opening cysteine and the closing phenylalanine or tryptophan. The D gene is left open where the match is weak. Where a row states a size, it is once, few, many or the class of an expanded clone; other rows omit it.

d_call clone_size j_call v_call cdr3_aa cdr3_nt
TRBD2 . TRBJ2-3 TRBV24-1 CATSEPGTSGTDTQYF TGTGCCACCAGTGAGCCCGGGACTAGCGGGACAGATACGCAGTATTTT
TRBD1 . TRBJ1-6 TRBV12-5 CASGLNSGTGEVTLHF TGTGCTAGTGGTTTGAACTCCGGGACAGGGGAGGTTACCCTCCACTTT
TRBD1 . TRBJ1-5 TRBV6-6 CASSPRDRGYGLHQPQHF TGTGCCAGCAGTCCTCGGGACAGGGGATATGGGTTACATCAGCCCCAGCATTTT
. . TRBJ2-1 TRBV3-1/TRBV3-2 CASSQGLAIYNEQFF TGTGCCAGCAGCCAAGGGCTAGCGATCTACAATGAGCAGTTCTTC
. . TRBJ1-5 TRBV24-1 CATSDLWQGSNQPQHF TGTGCCACCAGTGATTTGTGGCAGGGGAGCAATCAGCCCCAGCATTTT
. . TRBJ1-2 TRBV29-1 CSVAWGANYGYTF TGCAGCGTTGCTTGGGGCGCTAACTATGGCTACACCTTC
. . TRBJ1-2 TRBV2 CASSAVLPYGYTF TGTGCCAGCAGTGCGGTCCTACCTTATGGCTACACCTTC
TRBD1 . TRBJ2-7 TRBV10-3 CAISVATGQAYEQYF TGTGCCATCAGTGTGGCGACAGGGCAGGCCTACGAGCAGTACTTC
. once TRBJ2-7 TRBV28 CASRNPGVLNYEQYF TGTGCCAGCAGAAACCCGGGAGTGCTAAACTACGAGCAGTACTTC
. . TRBJ1-2 TRBV30 CAWSPDSNYGYTF TGTGCCTGGAGTCCGGACAGTAACTATGGCTACACCTTC